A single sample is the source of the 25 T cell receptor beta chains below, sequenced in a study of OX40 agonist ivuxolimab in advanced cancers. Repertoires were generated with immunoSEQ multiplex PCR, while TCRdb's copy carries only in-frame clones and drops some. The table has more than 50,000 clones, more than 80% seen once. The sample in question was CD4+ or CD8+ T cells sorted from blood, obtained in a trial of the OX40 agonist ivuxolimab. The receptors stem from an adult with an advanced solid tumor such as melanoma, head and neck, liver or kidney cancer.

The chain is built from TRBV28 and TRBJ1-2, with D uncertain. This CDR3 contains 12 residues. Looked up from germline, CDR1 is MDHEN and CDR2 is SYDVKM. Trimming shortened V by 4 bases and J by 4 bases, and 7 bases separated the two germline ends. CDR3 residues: CASSYRFYGYTF. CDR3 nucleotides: TGTGCCAGCAGTTATCGGTTCTATGGCTACACCTTC.

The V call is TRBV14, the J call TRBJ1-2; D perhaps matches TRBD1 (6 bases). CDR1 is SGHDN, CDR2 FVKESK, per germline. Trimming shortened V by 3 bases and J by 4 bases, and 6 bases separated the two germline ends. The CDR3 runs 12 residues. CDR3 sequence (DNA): TGTGCCAGCAGCCAGACAGGCTATGGCTACACCTTC. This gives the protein CASSQTGYGYTF.

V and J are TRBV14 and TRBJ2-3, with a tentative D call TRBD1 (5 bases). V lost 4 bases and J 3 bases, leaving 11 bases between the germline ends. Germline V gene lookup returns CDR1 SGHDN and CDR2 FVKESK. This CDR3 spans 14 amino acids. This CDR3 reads CASSLRTITDTQYF. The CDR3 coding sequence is TGTGCCAGCAGCCTCCGGACAATAACAGATACGCAGTATTTT.

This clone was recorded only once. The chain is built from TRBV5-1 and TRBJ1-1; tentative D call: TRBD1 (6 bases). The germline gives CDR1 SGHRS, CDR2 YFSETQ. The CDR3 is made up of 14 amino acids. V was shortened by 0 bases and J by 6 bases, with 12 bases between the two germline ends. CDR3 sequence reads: CASSLDTGTAEAFF. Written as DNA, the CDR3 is TGCGCCAGCAGCTTGGACACAGGGACTGCTGAAGCTTTCTTT.

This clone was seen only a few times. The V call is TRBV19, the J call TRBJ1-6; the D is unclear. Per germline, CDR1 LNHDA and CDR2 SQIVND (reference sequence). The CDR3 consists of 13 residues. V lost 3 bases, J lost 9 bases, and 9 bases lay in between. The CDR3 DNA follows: TGTGCCAGTAGTATTCCGGCAGCTTCACCCCTCCACTTT. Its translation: CASSIPAASPLHF.

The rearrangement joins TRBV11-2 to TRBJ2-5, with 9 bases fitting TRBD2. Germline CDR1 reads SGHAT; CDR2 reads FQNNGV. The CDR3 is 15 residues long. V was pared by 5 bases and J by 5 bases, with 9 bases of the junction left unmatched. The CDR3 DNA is TGTGCCAGCAGCCCCCTAGCGGGGTCGGGTGAGACCCAGTACTTC. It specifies CASSPLAGSGETQYF.

The CDR3 sequence is CASSDGGRYGYTF. As DNA, the CDR3 is TGTGCCAGCAGCGATGGAGGGAGGTATGGCTACACCTTC. The gene calls are TRBV6-6 and TRBJ1-2; no clear D. CDR1 is MNHNY, CDR2 SVGAGI, per germline (reference sequence). Trimming took off 6 bases at V and 5 bases at J, with 13 bases between the two ends. The CDR3 has 13 amino acids.

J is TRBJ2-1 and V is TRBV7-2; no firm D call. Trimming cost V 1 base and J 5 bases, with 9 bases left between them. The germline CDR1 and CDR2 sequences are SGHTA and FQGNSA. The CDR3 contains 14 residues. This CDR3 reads CASSLGWRNNEQFF. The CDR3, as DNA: TGTGCCAGCAGCTTAGGTTGGCGGAACAATGAGCAGTTCTTC.

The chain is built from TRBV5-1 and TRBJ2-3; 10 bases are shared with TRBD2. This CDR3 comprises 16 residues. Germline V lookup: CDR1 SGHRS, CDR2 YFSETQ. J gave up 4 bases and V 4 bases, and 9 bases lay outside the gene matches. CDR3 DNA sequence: TGCGCCAGCAGCGAGGATAGCGGGGGGTTGGCAGATACGCAGTATTTT. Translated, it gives CASSEDSGGLADTQYF.

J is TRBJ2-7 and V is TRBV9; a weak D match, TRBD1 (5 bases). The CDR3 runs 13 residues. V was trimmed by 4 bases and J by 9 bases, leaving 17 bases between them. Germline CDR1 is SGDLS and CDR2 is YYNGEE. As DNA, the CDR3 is TGTGCCAGCAGCTCAGATGGTTCAGGGTTGCAGTACTTC. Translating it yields CASSSDGSGLQYF.

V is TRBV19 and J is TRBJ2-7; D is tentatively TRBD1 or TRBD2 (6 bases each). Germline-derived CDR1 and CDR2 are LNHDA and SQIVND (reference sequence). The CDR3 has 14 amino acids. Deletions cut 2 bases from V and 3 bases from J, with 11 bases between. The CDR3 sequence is CASSISGGGYEQYF. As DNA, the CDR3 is TGTGCCAGTAGTATATCCGGGGGCGGCTACGAGCAGTACTTC.

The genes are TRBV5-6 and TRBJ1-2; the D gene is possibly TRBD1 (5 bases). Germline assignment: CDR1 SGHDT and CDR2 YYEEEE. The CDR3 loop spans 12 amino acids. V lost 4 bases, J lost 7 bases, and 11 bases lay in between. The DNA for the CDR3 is TGTGCCAGCAGCGGCCCGGGGGGTGGCTACACCTTC. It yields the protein CASSGPGGGYTF.

The CDR3 DNA sequence: TGTGCCAGCAGACAGGGGGATATGAACACTGAAGCTTTCTTT. This sequence encodes CASRQGDMNTEAFF. This chain joins TRBV6-6 and TRBJ1-1, with TRBD1 identical over 8 bases. Per the germline V gene, CDR1 is MNHNY and CDR2 is SVGAGI (reference sequence). The CDR3 length is 14 residues. V lost 6 bases, J lost 0 bases, and 3 bases stayed unmatched.

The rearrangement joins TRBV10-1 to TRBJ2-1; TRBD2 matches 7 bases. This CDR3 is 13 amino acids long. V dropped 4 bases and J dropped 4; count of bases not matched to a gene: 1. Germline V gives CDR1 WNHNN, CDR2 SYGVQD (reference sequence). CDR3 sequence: CASSAGLYNEQFF. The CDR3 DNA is TGCGCCAGCAGTGCGGGACTATACAATGAGCAGTTCTTC.

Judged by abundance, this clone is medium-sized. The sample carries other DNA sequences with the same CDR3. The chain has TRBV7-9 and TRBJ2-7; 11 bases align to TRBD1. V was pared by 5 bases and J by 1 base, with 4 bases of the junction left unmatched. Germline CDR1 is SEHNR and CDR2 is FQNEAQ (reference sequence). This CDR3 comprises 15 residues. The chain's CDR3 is CASSPGTGGSYEQYF. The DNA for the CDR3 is TGTGCCAGCAGCCCAGGGACAGGGGGATCCTACGAGCAGTACTTC.

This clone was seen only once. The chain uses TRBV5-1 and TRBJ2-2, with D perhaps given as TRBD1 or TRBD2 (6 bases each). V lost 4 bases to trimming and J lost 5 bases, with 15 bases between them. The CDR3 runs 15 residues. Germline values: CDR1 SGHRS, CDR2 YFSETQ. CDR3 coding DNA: TGCGCCAGCAGCCGCGGAGGGGGGCAAACCGGGGAGCTGTTTTTT. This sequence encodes CASSRGGGQTGELFF.

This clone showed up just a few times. CDR3 protein: CASSQEVGRLARYTF. In nucleotides, the CDR3 is TGTGCCAGCAGCCAAGAGGTGGGGCGTCTAGCCCGCTACACCTTC. The chain uses TRBV14 and TRBJ1-2; possibly TRBD1 for D (5 bases). This CDR3 has 15 residues. Per germline, CDR1 SGHDN and CDR2 FVKESK. The V end lost 0 bases, the J end lost 9 bases, and 17 bases lay between the germline ends.

CDR3 nucleotide sequence: TGTGCCAGCAGCTTAACAGTCGGGGAGCTGTTTTTT. As protein: CASSLTVGELFF. The V gene is TRBV7-9, the J gene TRBJ2-2; D unresolved. CDR3 length: 12 residues. Between the trimmed V and J ends, which lost 2 bases and 7 bases, there was a span of 5 bases. CDR1 SEHNR and CDR2 FQNEAQ come from the germline V gene (reference sequence).

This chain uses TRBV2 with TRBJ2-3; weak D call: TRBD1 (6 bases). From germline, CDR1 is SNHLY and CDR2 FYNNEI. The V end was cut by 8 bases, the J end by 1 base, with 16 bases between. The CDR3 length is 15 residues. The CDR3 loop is CASRNQGSRTDTQYF. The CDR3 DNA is TGTGCCAGCCGCAATCAGGGGAGTCGCACAGATACGCAGTATTTT. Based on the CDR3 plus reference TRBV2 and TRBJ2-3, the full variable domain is EPEVTQTPSHQVTQMGQEVILRCVPISNHLYFYWYRQILGQKVEFLVSFYNNEISEKSEIFDDQFSVERPDGSNFTLKIRSTKLEDSAMYFCASRNQGSRTDTQYFGPGTRLTVL.

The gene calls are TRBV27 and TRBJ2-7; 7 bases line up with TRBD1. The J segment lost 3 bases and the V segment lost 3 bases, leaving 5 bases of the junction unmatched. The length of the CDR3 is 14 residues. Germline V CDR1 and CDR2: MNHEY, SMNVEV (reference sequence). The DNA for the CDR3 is TGTGCCAGCAGTTTCCGGGACAGCCTCTACGAGCAGTACTTC. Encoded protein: CASSFRDSLYEQYF.

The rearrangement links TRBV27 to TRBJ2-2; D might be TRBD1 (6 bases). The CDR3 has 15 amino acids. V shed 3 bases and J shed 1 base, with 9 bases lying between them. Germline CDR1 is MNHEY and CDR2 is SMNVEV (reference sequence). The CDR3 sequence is CASSFRDMNTGELFF. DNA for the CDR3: TGTGCCAGCAGTTTCCGGGACATGAACACCGGGGAGCTGTTTTTT.

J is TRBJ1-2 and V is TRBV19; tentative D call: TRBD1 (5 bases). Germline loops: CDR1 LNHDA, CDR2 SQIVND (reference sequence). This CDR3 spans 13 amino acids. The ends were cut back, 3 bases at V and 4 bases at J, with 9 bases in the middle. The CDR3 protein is CASSIEGRYGYTF. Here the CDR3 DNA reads TGTGCCAGTAGTATCGAGGGGCGCTATGGCTACACCTTC.

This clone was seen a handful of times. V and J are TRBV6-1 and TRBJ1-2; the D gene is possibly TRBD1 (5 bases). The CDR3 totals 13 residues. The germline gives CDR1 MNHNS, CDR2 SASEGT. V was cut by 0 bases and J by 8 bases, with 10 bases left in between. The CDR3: CASSEARDWGYTF. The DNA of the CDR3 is TGTGCCAGCAGTGAAGCGAGGGACTGGGGCTACACCTTC.

As DNA, the CDR3 is TGTGCCAGTAGTATGGCGGGGGCGGTAGAGACCCAGTACTTC. Its protein product is CASSMAGAVETQYF. The chain links TRBV19 to TRBJ2-5; possibly TRBD2 for D (7 bases). This CDR3 has 14 amino acids. V lost 3 bases, J lost 4 bases, and 12 bases lay in between. Germline V gene sequence: CDR1 LNHDA, CDR2 SQIVND (reference sequence). The whole variable domain, remainder taken from reference TRBV19 and TRBJ2-5, is DGGITQSPKYLFRKEGQNVTLSCEQNLNHDAMYWYRQDPGQGLRLIYYSQIVNDFQKGDIAEGYSVSREKKESFPLTVTSAQKNPTAFYLCASSMAGAVETQYFGPGTRLLVL.

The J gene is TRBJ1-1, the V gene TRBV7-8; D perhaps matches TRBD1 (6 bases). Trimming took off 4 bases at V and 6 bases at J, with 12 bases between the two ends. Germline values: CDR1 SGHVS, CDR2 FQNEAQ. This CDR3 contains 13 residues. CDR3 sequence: CASSSTGRAEAFF. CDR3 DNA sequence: TGTGCCAGCAGCTCTACAGGGAGGGCTGAAGCTTTCTTT.